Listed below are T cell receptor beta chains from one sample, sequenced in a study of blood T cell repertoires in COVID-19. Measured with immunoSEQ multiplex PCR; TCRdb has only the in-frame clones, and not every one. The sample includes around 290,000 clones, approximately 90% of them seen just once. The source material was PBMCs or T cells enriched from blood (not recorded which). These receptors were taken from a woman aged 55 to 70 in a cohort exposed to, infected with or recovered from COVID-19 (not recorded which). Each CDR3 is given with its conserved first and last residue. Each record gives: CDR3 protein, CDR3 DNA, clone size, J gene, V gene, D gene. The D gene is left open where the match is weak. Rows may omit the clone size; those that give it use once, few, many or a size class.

CDR3: CASSSRQGGYQETQYF
DNA: TGTGCCAGCAGCTCCCGACAGGGGGGATACCAAGAGACCCAGTACTTC
size: .
J: TRBJ2-5
V: TRBV5-5
D: TRBD1

CDR3: CASSFPGTSSYEQYF
DNA: TGTGCCAGCAGCTTTCCAGGGACATCCTCCTACGAGCAGTACTTC
size: few
J: TRBJ2-7
V: TRBV5-6
D: .

CDR3: CASSSRTSGSYNEQFF
DNA: TGTGCCAGCAGTAGCAGGACTAGCGGGAGTTACAATGAGCAGTTCTTC
size: .
J: TRBJ2-1
V: TRBV6-2/TRBV6-3
D: TRBD2

CDR3: CSVLTSATETQYF
DNA: TGCAGCGTTCTTACTAGCGCCACGGAGACCCAGTACTTC
size: .
J: TRBJ2-5
V: TRBV29-1
D: TRBD2

CDR3: CASSLGQGVTGAFF
DNA: TGCGCCAGCAGCTTGGGACAGGGCGTAACGGGTGCTTTCTTT
size: .
J: TRBJ1-1
V: TRBV5-1
D: TRBD1

CDR3: CASRGAGAEFF
DNA: TGTGCCAGTAGAGGGGCGGGGGCGGAGTTCTTC
size: .
J: TRBJ2-1
V: TRBV19
D: .

CDR3: CASSGLAGDNEQFF
DNA: TGTGCCAGCTCCGGACTAGCGGGGGATAATGAGCAGTTCTTC
size: .
J: TRBJ2-1
V: TRBV18
D: TRBD2

CDR3: CAWSAEERPFF
DNA: TGTGCCTGGAGTGCGGAGGAGAGACCGTTCTTC
size: .
J: TRBJ2-1
V: TRBV30
D: .

CDR3: CASSYPSGGVTGELFF
DNA: TGTGCCAGCAGTTACCCGTCAGGAGGGGTCACCGGGGAGCTGTTTTTT
size: few
J: TRBJ2-2
V: TRBV6-5
D: .

CDR3: CASRPQVIYEQYF
DNA: TGTGCCAGCAGACCACAGGTTATCTACGAGCAGTACTTC
size: .
J: TRBJ2-7
V: TRBV14
D: .

CDR3: CAIRKQGKNTEAFF
DNA: TGTGCCATCAGGAAACAGGGAAAGAACACTGAAGCTTTCTTT
size: .
J: TRBJ1-1
V: TRBV10-3
D: .

CDR3: CATSDGTGYGIESTEAFF
DNA: TGTGCCACCAGTGACGGGACAGGGTACGGTATTGAAAGCACTGAAGCTTTCTTT
size: .
J: TRBJ1-1
V: TRBV24-1
D: TRBD1

CDR3: CASSLEATSWRVQYF
DNA: TGTGCCAGCAGCTTAGAGGCGACTAGTTGGAGGGTGCAGTACTTC
size: .
J: TRBJ2-7
V: TRBV7-2
D: .

CDR3: CASSVPGTVPYNEQFF
DNA: TGTGCCAGCAGTGTTCCCGGGACTGTTCCCTACAATGAGCAGTTCTTC
size: .
J: TRBJ2-1
V: TRBV21-1
D: .

CDR3: CASVLHVGRPNYGYTF
DNA: TGTGCTAGTGTCCTACATGTGGGCCGACCAAACTATGGCTACACCTTC
size: .
J: TRBJ1-2
V: TRBV12-5
D: .

CDR3: CASSFELINSPLHF
DNA: TGTGCCAGCAGCTTTGAACTGATTAATTCACCCCTCCACTTT
size: .
J: TRBJ1-6
V: TRBV5-4
D: .

CDR3: CASSLADLPSYEQYF
DNA: TGCGCCAGCAGCTTGGCGGACTTGCCTTCCTACGAGCAGTACTTC
size: .
J: TRBJ2-7
V: TRBV5-1
D: .

CDR3: CASRSGVSTGELFF
DNA: TGTGCCAGCAGGTCAGGGGTCTCCACCGGGGAGCTGTTTTTT
size: .
J: TRBJ2-2
V: TRBV7-3
D: .

CDR3: CASSVERGKAGVNNEQFF
DNA: TGTGCCAGCAGCGTAGAAAGAGGCAAGGCGGGAGTAAATAATGAGCAGTTCTTC
size: .
J: TRBJ2-1
V: TRBV9
D: TRBD2

CDR3: CATKGRGGHLNTEAFF
DNA: TGTGCCACCAAGGGGCGGGGGGGGCACCTGAACACTGAAGCTTTCTTT
size: few
J: TRBJ1-1
V: TRBV30
D: .

CDR3: CASSPRLGSYNEQFF
DNA: TGTGCCAGCTCACCGCGACTAGGATCCTACAATGAGCAGTTCTTC
size: .
J: TRBJ2-1
V: TRBV18
D: .

CDR3: CSVEGSSTGINEQFF
DNA: TGCAGCGTTGAAGGGTCCTCCACAGGGATCAATGAGCAGTTCTTC
size: .
J: TRBJ2-1
V: TRBV29-1
D: .

CDR3: CAWSVPSGSYNEQFF
DNA: TGTGCCTGGAGTGTACCTAGCGGGTCCTACAATGAGCAGTTCTTC
size: .
J: TRBJ2-1
V: TRBV30
D: TRBD2

CDR3: CAWSVQGFGNQPQHF
DNA: TGTGCCTGGAGTGTACAGGGATTTGGCAATCAGCCCCAGCATTTT
size: .
J: TRBJ1-5
V: TRBV30
D: .

CDR3: CASSPGTASTEAFF
DNA: TGTGCCAGCAGTCCCGGGACAGCCTCCACTGAAGCTTTCTTT
size: .
J: TRBJ1-1
V: TRBV6-6
D: TRBD1

CDR3: CASRSESSYNEQFF
DNA: TGTGCCAGTAGATCCGAGAGCTCCTACAATGAGCAGTTCTTC
size: .
J: TRBJ2-1
V: TRBV19
D: .

CDR3: CASGSQGAADTQYF
DNA: TGTGCTAGTGGTTCCCAGGGGGCGGCAGATACGCAGTATTTT
size: .
J: TRBJ2-3
V: TRBV12-5
D: TRBD1

CDR3: CASSQDLLNSGRARTGELFF
DNA: TGCGCCAGCAGCCAAGATCTTCTAAATAGCGGGAGGGCCCGGACCGGGGAGCTGTTTTTT
size: few
J: TRBJ2-2
V: TRBV4-3
D: TRBD2

CDR3: CASSDPGANVLTF
DNA: TGTGCCAGCAGTGACCCGGGGGCCAACGTCCTGACTTTC
size: once
J: TRBJ2-6
V: TRBV6-4
D: .

CDR3: CASRASGRGFEQFF
DNA: TGTGCCAGTAGGGCTAGCGGGAGGGGGTTTGAGCAGTTCTTC
size: .
J: TRBJ2-1
V: TRBV19
D: TRBD2

CDR3: CASSAGGISTDTQYF
DNA: TGTGCCAGCAGCGCGGGGGGAATAAGCACAGATACGCAGTATTTT
size: .
J: TRBJ2-3
V: TRBV11-1
D: TRBD2

CDR3: CASSERQGHSNQPQHF
DNA: TGTGCCAGCAGTGAACGTCAGGGACATAGCAATCAGCCCCAGCATTTT
size: .
J: TRBJ1-5
V: TRBV6-1
D: .

CDR3: CASSAGLAGVFGGNTGELFF
DNA: TGTGCCAGCAGCGCCGGACTAGCGGGAGTTTTTGGAGGAAACACCGGGGAGCTGTTTTTT
size: .
J: TRBJ2-2
V: TRBV9
D: TRBD2

CDR3: CASSEPGLISYEQYF
DNA: TGTGCCAGCAGTGAACCGGGACTCATCTCCTACGAGCAGTACTTC
size: .
J: TRBJ2-7
V: TRBV6-1
D: .

CDR3: CAIRSSGANVLTF
DNA: TGTGCCATTAGGAGCTCTGGGGCCAACGTCCTGACTTTC
size: .
J: TRBJ2-6
V: TRBV28
D: .

CDR3: CASSLSNSGVEQYF
DNA: TGTGCCAGCAGTTTATCGAATTCCGGGGTCGAGCAGTACTTC
size: .
J: TRBJ2-7
V: TRBV27
D: .

CDR3: CSASPGQKGDTIYF
DNA: TGCAGTGCTAGTCCGGGACAGAAAGGGGACACCATATATTTT
size: .
J: TRBJ1-3
V: TRBV20-1
D: TRBD1

CDR3: CASSSDATLAAEQYF
DNA: TGTGCCAGCAGTTCAGACGCCACCTTAGCGGCCGAGCAGTACTTC
size: .
J: TRBJ2-7
V: TRBV7-9
D: .

CDR3: CASSFQAGAGEQYF
DNA: TGCGCCAGCAGCTTCCAAGCGGGAGCCGGGGAGCAGTACTTC
size: .
J: TRBJ2-7
V: TRBV5-1
D: TRBD2